The source of this T cell receptor beta chain is a study of T cells in Graves' hyperthyroidism and ophthalmopathy. The investigators amplified TCR beta CDR3 regions from RNA transcripts. The HTBI set primed first-round TCR CDR3 RT-PCR. In TCRdb, the multiplex PCR reads were re-called with MiXCR into one record per CDR3 protein. Found here are 300,000 to 450,000 distinct CDR3 sequences, 15% to 20% of them singletons; the top ten hold roughly a third. CDR1 and CDR2 (germline): MNHEY, SMNVEV (reference sequence). This CDR3 is built from 15 residues. V lost 7 bases to trimming and J lost 2 bases, with 15 bases between them. The study collected blood at first hyperthyroidism diagnosis, before any ophthalmopathy symptoms arose.

V gene TRBV27 combines with J gene TRBJ2-1; TRBD2 might be the D (6 bases). Sequencing used blood. This TCR came from a woman aged 25-40 years with Graves' hyperthyroidism that later progressed to Graves' ophthalmopathy. Written as DNA, the CDR3 is TGTGCCAGCACCGCCCGACTAGGGACCTACAATGAGCAGTTCTTC. It codes for CASTARLGTYNEQFF.